Below, one TCR beta chain is given with its context. The antigen is not known. The length of the CDR3 is 21 residues. This specimen belongs to a study of cytomegalovirus exposure and HLA in healthy donors. Study-wide points: The tendency of first-cohort TCR clusters to co-occur in the 120 or so validation repertoires was the finding of a later analysis.

The data were produced by immunoSEQ multiplex PCR, yet TCRdb's version contains in-frame clones alone and is incomplete. The data hold 90,000 to 150,000 clones, with around 88% observed a single time. The source is a man aged 18 to 35 in good health and CMV-seronegative. Source material: PBMCs. The rearrangement links TRBV21-1 to TRBJ2-4; the table's D gene call, TRBD2, was not cross checked with the DNA. TRBV21-1 is a pseudogene locus. Here the CDR3 DNA reads TGTGCCAGCAGCAAAGAGGTCGACGGGCTAGCGGGGGGGCCGGCCAAAAACATTCAGTACTTC. It codes for CASSKEVDGLAGGPAKNIQYF.